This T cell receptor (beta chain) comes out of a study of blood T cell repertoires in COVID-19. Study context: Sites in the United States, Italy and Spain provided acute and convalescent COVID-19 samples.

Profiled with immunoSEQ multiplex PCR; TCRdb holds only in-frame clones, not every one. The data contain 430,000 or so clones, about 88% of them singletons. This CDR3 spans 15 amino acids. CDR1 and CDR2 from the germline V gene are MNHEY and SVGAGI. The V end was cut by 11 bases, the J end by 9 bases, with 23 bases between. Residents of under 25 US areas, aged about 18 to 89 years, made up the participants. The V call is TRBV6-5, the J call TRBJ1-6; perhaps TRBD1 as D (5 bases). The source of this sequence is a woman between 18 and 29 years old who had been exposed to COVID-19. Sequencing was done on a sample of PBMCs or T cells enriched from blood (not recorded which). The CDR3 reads CACSDQGVGSSPLHF. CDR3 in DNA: TGTGCCTGCTCAGACCAAGGGGTCGGCAGTTCACCCCTCCACTTT.